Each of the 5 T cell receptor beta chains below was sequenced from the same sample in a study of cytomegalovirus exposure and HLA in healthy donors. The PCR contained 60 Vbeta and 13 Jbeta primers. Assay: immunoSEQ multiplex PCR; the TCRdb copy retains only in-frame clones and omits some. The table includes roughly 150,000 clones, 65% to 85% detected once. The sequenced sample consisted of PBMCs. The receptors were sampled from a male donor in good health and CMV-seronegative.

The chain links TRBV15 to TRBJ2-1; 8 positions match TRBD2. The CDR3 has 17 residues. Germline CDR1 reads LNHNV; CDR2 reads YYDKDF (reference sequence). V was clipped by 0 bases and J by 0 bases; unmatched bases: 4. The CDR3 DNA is TGTGCCACCAGCAGAGACACCGGGACTAGCTCCTACAATGAGCAGTTCTTC. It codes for CATSRDTGTSSYNEQFF.

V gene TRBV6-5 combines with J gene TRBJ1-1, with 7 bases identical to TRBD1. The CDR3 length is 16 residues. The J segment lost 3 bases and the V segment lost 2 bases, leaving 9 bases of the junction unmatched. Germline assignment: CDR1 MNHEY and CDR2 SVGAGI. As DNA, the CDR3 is TGTGCCAGCAGTTACGCCGCAGGGGGGTTCGACACTGAAGCTTTCTTT. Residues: CASSYAAGGFDTEAFF.

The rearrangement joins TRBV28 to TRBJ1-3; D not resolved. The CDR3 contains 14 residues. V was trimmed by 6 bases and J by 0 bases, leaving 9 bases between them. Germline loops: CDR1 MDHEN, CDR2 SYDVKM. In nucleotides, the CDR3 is TGTGCCAGCAGGCAACAAACCTCTGGAAACACCATATATTTT. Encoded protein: CASRQQTSGNTIYF.

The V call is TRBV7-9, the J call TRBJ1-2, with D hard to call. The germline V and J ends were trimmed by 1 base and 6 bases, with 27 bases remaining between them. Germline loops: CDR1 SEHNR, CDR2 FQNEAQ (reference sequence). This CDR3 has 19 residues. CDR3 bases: TGTGCCAGCAGCTTAGAACCGACTTTCTCCAAAGTGGACTATCATGGCTACACCTTC. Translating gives CASSLEPTFSKVDYHGYTF.

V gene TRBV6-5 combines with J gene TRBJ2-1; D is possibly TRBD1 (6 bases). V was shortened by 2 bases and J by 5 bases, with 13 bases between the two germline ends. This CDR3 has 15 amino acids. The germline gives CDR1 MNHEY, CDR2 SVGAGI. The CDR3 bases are TGTGCCAGCAGTTACGGAACAGGGAAGCACAATGAGCAGTTCTTC. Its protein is CASSYGTGKHNEQFF.